These 5 T cell receptor beta chains were all obtained from the same sample, sequenced in a study of cytomegalovirus exposure and HLA in healthy donors. Assay: immunoSEQ multiplex PCR; the TCRdb copy retains only in-frame clones and omits some. Of nearly 110,000 clones detected, about 87% appear once; the ten largest clones hold about 2%. The sequencing input was PBMCs. These receptors came from a woman aged 18-30 years in good health and CMV-seropositive.

The J gene is TRBJ1-1, the V gene TRBV29-1; 7 bases match TRBD1. After removal of 4 bases from V and 5 bases from J, the junction contained 7 bases not matched to a gene. The CDR3 loop spans 13 amino acids. Germline CDR1 is SQVTM and CDR2 is ANQGSEA. CDR3 DNA sequence: TGCAGCGTTGGGGCAGGGGGAATGACTGAAGCTTTCTTT. Encoded protein: CSVGAGGMTEAFF.

V is TRBV10-1 and J is TRBJ2-3; 8 positions agree with TRBD2. Unmatched junction bases numbered 5, after V lost 4 bases and J lost 2 bases. CDR3 size: 15 residues. Looked up from germline, CDR1 is WNHNN and CDR2 is SYGVQD (reference sequence). CDR3 sequence: CASSALGGDTDTQYF. As DNA, the CDR3 is TGCGCCAGCAGTGCTCTCGGGGGGGACACAGATACGCAGTATTTT.

The rearrangement uses TRBV4-1 and TRBJ2-1; TRBD2 aligns across 9 bases. V was clipped by 0 bases and J by 9 bases; unmatched bases: 9. The CDR3 has 16 amino acids. Germline CDR1 reads MGHRA; CDR2 reads YSYEKL. The CDR3 here is CASSQEWSGGLVEQFF. The DNA of the CDR3 is TGCGCCAGCAGCCAAGAATGGAGCGGGGGGTTAGTTGAGCAGTTCTTC.

The V and J genes are TRBV19 and TRBJ1-1; no clear D. Germline CDR1 and CDR2: LNHDA and SQIVND (reference sequence). The CDR3 sequence is 14 residues long. The germline V and J ends were trimmed by 3 bases and 9 bases, with 17 bases remaining between them. The CDR3 loop is CASSIGPATQKAFF. In nucleotides, the CDR3 is TGTGCCAGTAGTATCGGCCCTGCGACTCAAAAAGCTTTCTTT.

In its sample, this clone was seen once. The chain carries TRBV19 and TRBJ2-5; 11 nucleotides align to TRBD1. The ends lost 4 bases at V and 4 bases at J; junction bases unmatched: 8. This CDR3 has 16 residues. From germline, CDR1 is LNHDA and CDR2 SQIVND (reference sequence). CDR3 sequence: CASSRDRGSPPETQYF. CDR3 in DNA: TGTGCCAGTAGTAGGGACAGGGGGTCCCCCCCAGAGACCCAGTACTTC.